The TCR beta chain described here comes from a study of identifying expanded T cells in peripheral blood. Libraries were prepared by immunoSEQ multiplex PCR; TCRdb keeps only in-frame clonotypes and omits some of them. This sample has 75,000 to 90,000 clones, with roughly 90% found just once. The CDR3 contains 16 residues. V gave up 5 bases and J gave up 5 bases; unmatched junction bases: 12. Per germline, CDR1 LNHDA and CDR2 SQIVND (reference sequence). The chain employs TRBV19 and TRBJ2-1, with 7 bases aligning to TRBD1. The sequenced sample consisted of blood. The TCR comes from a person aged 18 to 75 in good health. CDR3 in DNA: TGTGCCAGTAGTCTAAACTCCGGGACAGTTGACAATGAGCAGTTCTTC. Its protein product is CASSLNSGTVDNEQFF.